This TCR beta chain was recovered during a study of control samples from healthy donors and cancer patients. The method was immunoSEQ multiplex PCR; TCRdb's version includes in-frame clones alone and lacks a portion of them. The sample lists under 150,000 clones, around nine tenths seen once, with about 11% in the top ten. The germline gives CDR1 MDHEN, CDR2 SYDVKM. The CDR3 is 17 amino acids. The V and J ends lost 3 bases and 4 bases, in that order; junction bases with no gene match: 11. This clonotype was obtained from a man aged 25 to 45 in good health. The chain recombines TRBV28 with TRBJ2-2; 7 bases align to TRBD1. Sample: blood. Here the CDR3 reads CASSLLTRDRATGELFF. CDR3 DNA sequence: TGTGCCAGCAGTTTGCTTACCCGGGACAGAGCCACCGGGGAGCTGTTTTTT.